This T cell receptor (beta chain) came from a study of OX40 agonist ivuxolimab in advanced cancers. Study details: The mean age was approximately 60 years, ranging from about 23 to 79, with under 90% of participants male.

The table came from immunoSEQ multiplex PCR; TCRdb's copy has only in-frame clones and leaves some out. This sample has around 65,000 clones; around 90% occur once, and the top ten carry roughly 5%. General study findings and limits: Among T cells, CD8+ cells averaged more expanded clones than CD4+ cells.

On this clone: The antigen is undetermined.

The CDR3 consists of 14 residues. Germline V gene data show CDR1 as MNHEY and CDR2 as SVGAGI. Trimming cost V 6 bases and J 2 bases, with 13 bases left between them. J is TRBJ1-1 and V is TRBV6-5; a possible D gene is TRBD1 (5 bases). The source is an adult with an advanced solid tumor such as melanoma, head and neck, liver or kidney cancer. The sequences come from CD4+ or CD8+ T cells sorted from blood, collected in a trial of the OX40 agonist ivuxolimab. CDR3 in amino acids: CASRPGTANTEAFF. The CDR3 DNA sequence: TGTGCCAGCAGGCCGGGGACGGCCAACACTGAAGCTTTCTTT.